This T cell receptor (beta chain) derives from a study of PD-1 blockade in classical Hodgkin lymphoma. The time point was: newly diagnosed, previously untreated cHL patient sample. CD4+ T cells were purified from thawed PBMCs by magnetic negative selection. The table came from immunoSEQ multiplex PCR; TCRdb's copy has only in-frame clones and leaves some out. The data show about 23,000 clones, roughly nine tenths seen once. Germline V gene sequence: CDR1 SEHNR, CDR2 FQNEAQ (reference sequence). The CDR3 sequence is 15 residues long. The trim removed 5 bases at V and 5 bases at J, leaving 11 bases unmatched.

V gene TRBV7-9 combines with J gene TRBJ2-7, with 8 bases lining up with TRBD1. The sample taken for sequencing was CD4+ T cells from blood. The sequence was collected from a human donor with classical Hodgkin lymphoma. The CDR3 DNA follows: TGTGCCAGCAGCCGCGGGACAGGAACGGGAGACGAGCAGTACTTC. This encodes CASSRGTGTGDEQYF.